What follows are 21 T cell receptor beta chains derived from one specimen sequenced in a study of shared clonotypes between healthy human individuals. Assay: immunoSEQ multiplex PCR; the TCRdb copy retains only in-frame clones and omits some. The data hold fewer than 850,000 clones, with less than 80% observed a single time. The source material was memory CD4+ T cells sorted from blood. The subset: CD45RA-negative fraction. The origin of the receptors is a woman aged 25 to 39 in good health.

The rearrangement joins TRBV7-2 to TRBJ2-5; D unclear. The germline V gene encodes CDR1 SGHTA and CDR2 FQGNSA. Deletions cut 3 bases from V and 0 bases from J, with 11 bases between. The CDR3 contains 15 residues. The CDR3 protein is CASSLFVAYQETQYF. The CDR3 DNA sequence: TGTGCCAGCAGCTTGTTTGTGGCGTACCAAGAGACCCAGTACTTC.

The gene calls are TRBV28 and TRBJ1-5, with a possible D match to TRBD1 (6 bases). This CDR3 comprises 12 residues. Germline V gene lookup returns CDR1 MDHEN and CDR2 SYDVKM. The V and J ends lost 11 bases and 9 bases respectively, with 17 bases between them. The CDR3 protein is CADGQGILPQHF. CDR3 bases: TGTGCCGACGGGCAGGGGATCTTGCCCCAGCATTTT.

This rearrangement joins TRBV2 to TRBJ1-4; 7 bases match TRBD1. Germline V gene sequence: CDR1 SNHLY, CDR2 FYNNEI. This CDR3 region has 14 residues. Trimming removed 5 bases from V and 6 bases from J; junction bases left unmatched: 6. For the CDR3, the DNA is TGTGCCAGCAGTCCCCAGGGGGGTTATGAAAAACTGTTTTTT. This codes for CASSPQGGYEKLFF.

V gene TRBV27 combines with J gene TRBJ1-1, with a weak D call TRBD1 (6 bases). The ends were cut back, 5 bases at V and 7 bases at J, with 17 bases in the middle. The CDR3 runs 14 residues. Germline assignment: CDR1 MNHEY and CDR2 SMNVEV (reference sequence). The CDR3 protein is CASSLMPGAGEAFF. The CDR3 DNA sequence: TGTGCCAGCAGTCTCATGCCAGGGGCCGGTGAAGCTTTCTTT.

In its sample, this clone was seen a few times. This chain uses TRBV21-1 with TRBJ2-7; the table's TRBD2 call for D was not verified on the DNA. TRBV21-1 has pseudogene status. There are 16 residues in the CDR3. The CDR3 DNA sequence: TGTGCCAGCAGCAAACCCCGGACTAGCGGAGGGGACGAGCAGTACTTC. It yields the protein CASSKPRTSGGDEQYF.

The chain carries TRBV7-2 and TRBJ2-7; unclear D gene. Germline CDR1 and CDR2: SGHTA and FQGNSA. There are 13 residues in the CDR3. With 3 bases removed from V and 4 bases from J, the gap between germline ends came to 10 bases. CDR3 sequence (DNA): TGTGCCAGCAGCTTGGGTTGGGTTTACGAGCAGTACTTC. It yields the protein CASSLGWVYEQYF.

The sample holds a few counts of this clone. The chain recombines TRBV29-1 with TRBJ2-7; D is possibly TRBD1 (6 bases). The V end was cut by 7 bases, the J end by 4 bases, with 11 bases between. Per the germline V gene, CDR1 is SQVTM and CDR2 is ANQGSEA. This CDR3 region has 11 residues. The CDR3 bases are TGCAGCGCACGACAGGAGTACGAGCAGTACTTC. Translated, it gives CSARQEYEQYF.

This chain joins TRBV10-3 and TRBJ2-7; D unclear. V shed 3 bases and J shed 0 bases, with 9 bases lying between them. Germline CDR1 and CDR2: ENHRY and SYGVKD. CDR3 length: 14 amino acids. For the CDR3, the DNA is TGTGCCATCAGTGATTCCAGGAGCTCCTACGAGCAGTACTTC. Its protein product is CAISDSRSSYEQYF.

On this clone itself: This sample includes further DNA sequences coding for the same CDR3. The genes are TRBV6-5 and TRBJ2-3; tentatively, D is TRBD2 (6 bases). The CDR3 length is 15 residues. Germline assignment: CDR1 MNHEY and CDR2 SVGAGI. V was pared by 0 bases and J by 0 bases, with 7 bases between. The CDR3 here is CASSYSGTSTDTQYF. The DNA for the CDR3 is TGTGCCAGCAGTTACTCCGGGACTAGCACAGATACGCAGTATTTT.

CDR3 sequence reads: CATSREYRIDGTEAFF. CDR3 nucleotide sequence: TGTGCCACCAGCAGAGAGTACAGGATTGACGGCACTGAAGCTTTCTTT. The chain carries TRBV15 and TRBJ1-1; a possible D gene is TRBD1 (5 bases). Trimming left V 0 bases short and J 4 bases short, with 15 bases between. CDR3 length: 16 residues. CDR1 and CDR2 from the germline V gene are LNHNV and YYDKDF (reference sequence).

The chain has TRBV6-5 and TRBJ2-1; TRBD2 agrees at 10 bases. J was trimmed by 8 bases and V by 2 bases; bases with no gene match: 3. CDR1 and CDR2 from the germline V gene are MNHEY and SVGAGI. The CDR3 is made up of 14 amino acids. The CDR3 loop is CASSYEREGHEQFF. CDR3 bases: TGTGCCAGCAGTTACGAGCGGGAGGGCCATGAGCAGTTCTTC.

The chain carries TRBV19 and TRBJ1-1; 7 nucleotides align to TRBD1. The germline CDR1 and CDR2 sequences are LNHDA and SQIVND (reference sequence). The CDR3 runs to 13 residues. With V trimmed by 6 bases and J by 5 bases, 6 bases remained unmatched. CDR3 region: CASRSRGWTEAFF. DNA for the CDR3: TGTGCCAGTAGGAGCAGGGGGTGGACTGAAGCTTTCTTT.

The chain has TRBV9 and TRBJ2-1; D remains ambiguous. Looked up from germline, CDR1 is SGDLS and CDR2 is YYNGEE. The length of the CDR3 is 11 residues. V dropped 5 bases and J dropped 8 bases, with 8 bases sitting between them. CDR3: CASSYIDEQFF. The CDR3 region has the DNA TGTGCCAGCAGTTATATAGATGAGCAGTTCTTC.

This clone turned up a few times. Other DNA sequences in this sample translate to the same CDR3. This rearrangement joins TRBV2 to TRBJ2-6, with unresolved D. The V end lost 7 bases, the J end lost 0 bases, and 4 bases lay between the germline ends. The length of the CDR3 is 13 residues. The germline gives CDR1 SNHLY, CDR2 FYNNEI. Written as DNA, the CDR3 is TGTGCCAGCACCCGCTCTGGGGCCAACGTCCTGACTTTC. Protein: CASTRSGANVLTF.

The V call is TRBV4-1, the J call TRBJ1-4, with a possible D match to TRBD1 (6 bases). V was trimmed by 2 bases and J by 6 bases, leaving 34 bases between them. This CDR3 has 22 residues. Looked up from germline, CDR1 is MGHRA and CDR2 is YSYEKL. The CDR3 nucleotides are TGCGCCAGCAGCCAAACTCGACCTCAAAGACAGGACCCTAGGGAAAAAGATGAAAAACTGTTTTTT. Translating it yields CASSQTRPQRQDPREKDEKLFF.

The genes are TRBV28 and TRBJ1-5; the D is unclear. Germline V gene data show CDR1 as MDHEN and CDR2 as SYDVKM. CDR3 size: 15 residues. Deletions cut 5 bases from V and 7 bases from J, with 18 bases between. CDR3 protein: CASSAQDPGVQPQHF. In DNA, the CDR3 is TGTGCCAGCAGTGCCCAAGACCCGGGTGTCCAGCCCCAGCATTTT. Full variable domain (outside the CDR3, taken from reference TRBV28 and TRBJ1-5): DVKVTQSSRYLVKRTGEKVFLECVQDMDHENMFWYRQDPGLGLRLIYFSYDVKMKEKGDIPEGYSVSREKKERFSLILESASTNQTSMYLCASSAQDPGVQPQHFGDGTRLSIL.

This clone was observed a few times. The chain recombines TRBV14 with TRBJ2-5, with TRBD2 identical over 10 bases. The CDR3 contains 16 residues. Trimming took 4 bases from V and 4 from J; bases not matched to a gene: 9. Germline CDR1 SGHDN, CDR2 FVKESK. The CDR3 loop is CASSPHNRLAGETQYF. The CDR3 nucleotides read TGTGCCAGCAGCCCGCATAACAGACTAGCGGGAGAGACCCAGTACTTC.

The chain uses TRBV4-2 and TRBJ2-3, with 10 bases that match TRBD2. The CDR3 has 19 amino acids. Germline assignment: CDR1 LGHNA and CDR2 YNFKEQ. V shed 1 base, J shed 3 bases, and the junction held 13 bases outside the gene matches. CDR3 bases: TGTGCCAGCAGCCAAGGCTCAGCTCGAAGCGGGAGGGGGACAGATACGCAGTATTTT. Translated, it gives CASSQGSARSGRGTDTQYF.

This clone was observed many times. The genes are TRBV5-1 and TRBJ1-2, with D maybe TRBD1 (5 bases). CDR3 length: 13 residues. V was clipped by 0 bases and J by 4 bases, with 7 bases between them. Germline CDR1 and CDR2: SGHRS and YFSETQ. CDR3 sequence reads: CASSLAGPYGYTF. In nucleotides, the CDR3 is TGCGCCAGCAGCTTGGCAGGGCCCTATGGCTACACCTTC.

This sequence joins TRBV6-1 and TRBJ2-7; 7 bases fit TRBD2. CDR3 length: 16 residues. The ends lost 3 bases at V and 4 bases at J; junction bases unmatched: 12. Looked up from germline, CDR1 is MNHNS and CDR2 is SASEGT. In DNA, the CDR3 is TGTGCCAGCAGTGATCCTTTTCGGGAGGCCTCTTACGAGCAGTACTTC. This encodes CASSDPFREASYEQYF.

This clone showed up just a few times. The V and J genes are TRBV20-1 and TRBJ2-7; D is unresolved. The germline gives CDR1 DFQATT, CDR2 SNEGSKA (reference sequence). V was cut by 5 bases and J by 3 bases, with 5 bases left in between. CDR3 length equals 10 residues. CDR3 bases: TGCAGTGCTGCACACTACGAGCAGTACTTC. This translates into CSAAHYEQYF.